This is a list of T cell receptor beta chains from one sample in a study of human T cells and chemical hapten exposure. From the RACE reads, TCRdb called clonotypes with MiXCR, one entry per CDR3 protein. The sample carries approximately 400,000 distinct CDR3 sequences, roughly 5% recorded once. This specimen consisted of whole blood, obtained in connection with sensitization to the hapten diphenylcyclopropenone (DPC). The receptors come from a woman aged 50 to 65 with alopecia areata. Some clones in this sample may be carry-over from other donors' samples. CDR3s include the opening cysteine and the closing phenylalanine or tryptophan. The D gene is left open where the match is weak.

V: TRBV18
D: TRBD2
J: TRBJ2-7
CDR3: CASTPGGEQYF

V: TRBV7-8
D: .
J: TRBJ1-5
CDR3: CASRLGSSNQPQHF

V: TRBV5-4
D: TRBD1
J: TRBJ1-1
CDR3: CASSRGQGRGSEAFF

V: TRBV7-3
D: TRBD1
J: TRBJ1-1
CDR3: CASGADRVSEAFF

V: TRBV6-2/TRBV6-3
D: .
J: TRBJ2-7
CDR3: CATGRDGSYEQYF

V: TRBV4-1
D: TRBD1
J: TRBJ1-4
CDR3: CASSQTGGAEYGEKLFF

V: TRBV20-1
D: TRBD1
J: TRBJ1-1
CDR3: CSARGGGRDTEAFF

V: TRBV6-2/TRBV6-3
D: TRBD1
J: TRBJ2-3
CDR3: CASSLYGQGVSDTQYF

V: TRBV18
D: .
J: TRBJ1-5
CDR3: CASSPDVNQPQHF

V: TRBV12-3/TRBV12-4
D: .
J: TRBJ1-3
CDR3: CATGYHDGPSGNTIYF

V: TRBV6-5
D: TRBD1
J: TRBJ1-2
CDR3: CASRGTGYGYTF

V: TRBV5-1
D: TRBD2
J: TRBJ2-3
CDR3: CASSLGSTSSDTQYF

V: TRBV15
D: .
J: TRBJ2-4
CDR3: CATSPRGLAKNIQYF

V: TRBV29-1
D: TRBD1
J: TRBJ1-3
CDR3: CSVGQGVNGNTIYF

V: TRBV29-1
D: TRBD1
J: TRBJ2-1
CDR3: CSVSGQGGEQFF

V: TRBV5-1
D: .
J: TRBJ2-5
CDR3: CASSLVGEAQETQYF

V: TRBV7-3
D: .
J: TRBJ1-1
CDR3: CASSPRFGTEAFF

V: TRBV30
D: TRBD1
J: TRBJ2-7
CDR3: CAGTVAYEQYF

V: TRBV12-3/TRBV12-4
D: TRBD1
J: TRBJ1-5
CDR3: CASSWTGNNQPQHF

V: TRBV10-3
D: .
J: TRBJ2-3
CDR3: CAISEFLSPGDTQYF

V: TRBV7-6
D: .
J: TRBJ2-4
CDR3: CASSLGPLAKNIQYF

V: TRBV15
D: .
J: TRBJ2-4
CDR3: CATSRSDGGEIKNIQYF

V: TRBV5-1
D: TRBD1
J: TRBJ2-1
CDR3: CASSGQGANNEQFF

V: TRBV3-1
D: .
J: TRBJ1-5
CDR3: CASSQGQENQPQHF

V: TRBV24-1
D: TRBD2
J: TRBJ2-1
CDR3: CATIPGLAGPCSYNEQFF

V: TRBV10-3
D: .
J: TRBJ1-1
CDR3: CAISEGANTEAFF

V: TRBV29-1
D: .
J: TRBJ2-2
CDR3: CSVEGPYTGELFF

V: TRBV28
D: TRBD1
J: TRBJ1-5
CDR3: CASSFLTGGQPQHF

V: TRBV18
D: .
J: TRBJ1-5
CDR3: CASSGGAASNQPQHF

V: TRBV6-2/TRBV6-3
D: TRBD2
J: TRBJ2-1
CDR3: CASNSDWTGGKQFF

V: TRBV7-2
D: TRBD1
J: TRBJ2-5
CDR3: CASSHYRDSQETQYF

V: TRBV28
D: .
J: TRBJ2-7
CDR3: CASSPRGPVYEQYF

V: TRBV20-1
D: .
J: TRBJ2-3
CDR3: CSAERTDTQYF

V: TRBV24-1
D: .
J: TRBJ1-2
CDR3: CATSGRLYGYTF

V: TRBV6-5
D: .
J: TRBJ1-1
CDR3: CASAKLRRTEAFF

V: TRBV20-1
D: .
J: TRBJ2-7
CDR3: CSAPKGSEQYF

V: TRBV10-3
D: .
J: TRBJ2-3
CDR3: CAISEREATQYF

V: TRBV10-2
D: .
J: TRBJ2-3
CDR3: CAVLMGDTQYF

V: TRBV2
D: .
J: TRBJ1-1
CDR3: CASSEARRPEAFF

V: TRBV14
D: .
J: TRBJ1-4
CDR3: CASSQNAFEKLFF

V: TRBV3-1
D: .
J: TRBJ2-7
CDR3: CASSQEGFLEQYF

V: TRBV4-1
D: TRBD1
J: TRBJ1-3
CDR3: CASSRGQGNSGNTIYF

V: TRBV27
D: TRBD2
J: TRBJ2-3
CDR3: CASSLGSGFSTDTQYF

V: TRBV29-1
D: .
J: TRBJ2-5
CDR3: CSVEGQVETQYF

V: TRBV28
D: .
J: TRBJ2-5
CDR3: CAIHGGQETQYF

V: TRBV9
D: TRBD2
J: TRBJ2-1
CDR3: CASSVDPLAGASYNEQFF

V: TRBV6-1
D: TRBD1
J: TRBJ1-5
CDR3: CASKTGTEYNQPQHF

V: TRBV7-2
D: TRBD1
J: TRBJ1-1
CDR3: CASSLETGRGEAFF

V: TRBV6-1
D: .
J: TRBJ2-7
CDR3: CASSEDMVYEQYF

V: TRBV7-9
D: .
J: TRBJ2-2
CDR3: CASSSSLFSGRRLNTGELFF

V: TRBV6-5
D: .
J: TRBJ2-1
CDR3: CASRKGGGHNEQFF